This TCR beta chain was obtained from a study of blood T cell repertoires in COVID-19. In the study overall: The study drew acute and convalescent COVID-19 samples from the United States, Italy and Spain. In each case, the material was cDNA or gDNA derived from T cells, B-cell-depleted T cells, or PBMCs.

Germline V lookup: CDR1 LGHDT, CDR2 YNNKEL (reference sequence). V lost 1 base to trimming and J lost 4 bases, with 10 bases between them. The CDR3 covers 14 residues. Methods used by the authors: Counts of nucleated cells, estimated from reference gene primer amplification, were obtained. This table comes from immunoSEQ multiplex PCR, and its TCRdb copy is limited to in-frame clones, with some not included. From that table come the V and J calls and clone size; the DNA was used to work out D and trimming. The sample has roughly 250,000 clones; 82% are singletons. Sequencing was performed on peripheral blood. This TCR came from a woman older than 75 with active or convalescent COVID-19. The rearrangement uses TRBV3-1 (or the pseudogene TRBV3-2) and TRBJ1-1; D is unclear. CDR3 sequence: CASSQGTFITEAFF. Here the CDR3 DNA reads TGTGCCAGCAGCCAAGGCACATTCATCACTGAAGCTTTCTTT.